Following are 27 T cell receptor beta chains from one sample sequenced in a study of neurological immune-mediated disorders. Noted time point: longitudinal time-point 1 (baseline). TCRdb processed the 5' RACE reads anew with MiXCR; each CDR3 protein has one entry. The sample has around 76,000 distinct CDR3 sequences; about 9.4% are singletons. The sequenced sample was PBMCs. The receptor set was obtained from a man aged 25 to 45 in good health.

Ten or more counts support this clonotype. The V call is TRBV6-5, the J call TRBJ2-1; weak D call: TRBD2 (5 bases). Trimming left V 4 bases short and J 6 bases short, with 13 bases between. This CDR3 has 14 residues. Germline-derived CDR1 and CDR2 are MNHEY and SVGAGI. The CDR3 DNA reads as TGTGCCAGCAGTTTCAGCCGCCGGGGCAATGAGCAGTTCTTC. It translates to CASSFSRRGNEQFF.

This clonotype has just a few counts. The V call is TRBV28, the J call TRBJ2-3; D might be TRBD2 (6 bases). This CDR3 has 12 residues. Germline assignment: CDR1 MDHEN and CDR2 SYDVKM. V dropped 5 bases and J dropped 5 bases, with 8 bases sitting between them. CDR3 region: CASSQGGDTQYF. CDR3 DNA: TGTGCCAGCAGTCAGGGAGGAGATACGCAGTATTTT.

This clonotype was detected many times. The chain links TRBV12-3 or TRBV12-4 to TRBJ1-5; the D gene is possibly TRBD1 (6 bases). Trimming pared 5 bases from V and 6 bases from J, leaving 11 bases between. This CDR3 has 13 amino acids. As DNA, the CDR3 is TGTGCCAGCAGTGCGGGGGGCCGTCAGCCCCAGCATTTT. This sequence encodes CASSAGGRQPQHF.

This clonotype has at least ten counts. This chain joins TRBV5-1 and TRBJ2-4; 7 bases agree with TRBD1. V lost 4 bases to trimming and J lost 2 bases; unmatched junction nucleotides: 15. The length of the CDR3 is 18 residues. The germline V gene encodes CDR1 SGHRS and CDR2 YFSETQ. The CDR3 region is CASSLTTRGGFSKNIQYF. CDR3 nucleotide sequence: TGCGCCAGCAGCCTAACCACTAGAGGGGGCTTTTCCAAAAACATTCAGTACTTC.

This clonotype was recorded at least ten times. V gene TRBV7-3 combines with J gene TRBJ2-3; no reliable D call. The germline CDR1 and CDR2 sequences are SGHTA and FQGTGA. The length of the CDR3 is 13 residues. The V gene lost 6 bases and the J gene lost 2 bases, with 9 bases spanning the gap. Here the CDR3 reads CASRRHSTDTQYF. CDR3 nucleotides: TGTGCCAGCAGGAGACATTCCACAGATACGCAGTATTTT.

This rearrangement joins TRBV28 to TRBJ2-2, with D uncertain. Per germline, CDR1 MDHEN and CDR2 SYDVKM. Trimming cost V 3 bases and J 5 bases, with 7 bases left between them. This CDR3 region has 13 residues. CDR3 in DNA: TGTGCCAGCAGTTTTCTTACAACCGGGGAGCTGTTTTTT. As protein: CASSFLTTGELFF.

This clonotype was found many times. The chain couples TRBV5-1 to TRBJ2-7; 7 bases map to TRBD1. This CDR3 has 14 residues. Unmatched junction bases numbered 5, after V lost 4 bases and J lost 1 base. Germline V gives CDR1 SGHRS, CDR2 YFSETQ. This chain's CDR3 is CASSPGQRSYEQYF. CDR3 nucleotides: TGCGCCAGCAGCCCGGGACAGAGATCCTACGAGCAGTACTTC.

In its sample, this clonotype was seen many times. The genes are TRBV9 and TRBJ2-1, with D tentatively TRBD2 (5 bases). V was cut by 6 bases and J by 7 bases, with 17 bases left in between. CDR3 size: 14 residues. Germline assignment: CDR1 SGDLS and CDR2 YYNGEE. The CDR3 loop reads CASNPGGPYNEQFF. DNA for the CDR3: TGTGCCAGCAACCCGGGCGGGCCGTATAATGAGCAGTTCTTC.

There are many counts of this clonotype. The chain combines TRBV7-2 with TRBJ1-2; 10 bases fit TRBD1. The germline V gene encodes CDR1 SGHTA and CDR2 FQGNSA. V lost 0 bases, J lost 7 bases, and 8 bases stayed unmatched. This CDR3 contains 16 residues. The CDR3 DNA is TGTGCCAGCAGCTTAGCGGGGACAGGGGATTCGGGTGGCTACACCTTC. This translates into CASSLAGTGDSGGYTF.

The table lists this clonotype with many counts. V gene TRBV27 combines with J gene TRBJ1-5; tentatively, D is TRBD1 (5 bases). The germline gives CDR1 MNHEY, CDR2 SMNVEV (reference sequence). The CDR3 totals 16 residues. Trimming removed 10 bases at V and 1 base at J, with 20 bases between. CDR3 residues: CAILVGGMKSNQPQHF. The DNA for the CDR3 is TGTGCCATCCTTGTGGGGGGTATGAAGAGCAATCAGCCCCAGCATTTT.

This clonotype was observed at least ten times. The chain joins TRBV5-1 to TRBJ2-1; D possibly uses TRBD1 or TRBD2 (5 bases each). The germline V gene encodes CDR1 SGHRS and CDR2 YFSETQ. The CDR3 consists of 17 residues. V lost 0 bases, J lost 10 bases, and 23 bases lay in between. The CDR3 DNA is TGCGCCAGCAGCTTGGGTCGGGACGGAAATTTCTTGGGGGAGCAGTTCTTC. Translation: CASSLGRDGNFLGEQFF.

This clonotype was detected ten times or more. V is TRBV11-2 and J is TRBJ1-6, with TRBD1 identical over 7 bases. This CDR3 is built from 15 residues. Germline CDR1 reads SGHAT; CDR2 reads FQNNGV. The trim removed 1 base at V and 5 bases at J, leaving 2 bases unmatched. CDR3 in amino acids: CASSLVDRDNSPLHF. The CDR3 coding sequence is TGTGCCAGCAGCTTAGTCGACAGGGATAATTCACCCCTCCACTTT.

The sample holds many counts of this clonotype. This rearrangement joins TRBV28 to TRBJ2-7, with no clear D. V lost 4 bases and J lost 6, with 13 bases in between. The CDR3 runs 13 residues. Germline lookup yields CDR1 MDHEN and CDR2 SYDVKM. CDR3 DNA sequence: TGTGCCAGCAGTTCCATCCATTGGGGCGAGCAGTACTTC. This gives the protein CASSSIHWGEQYF.

The chain carries TRBV28 and TRBJ2-2, with 7 positions matching TRBD1. The V gene's germline CDR1 is MDHEN and CDR2 SYDVKM. V lost 6 bases to trimming and J lost 7 bases; unmatched junction nucleotides: 5. The CDR3 contains 13 residues. CDR3 amino acids: CASSSTGDGELFF. The CDR3 region has the DNA TGTGCCAGCAGCTCTACAGGGGACGGGGAGCTGTTTTTT.

This clonotype showed up many times. This chain links TRBV5-1 with TRBJ2-3; the match to TRBD2 covers 9 bases. The CDR3 length is 17 residues. Germline V gene sequence: CDR1 SGHRS, CDR2 YFSETQ. Germline trimming cut 4 bases from V and 6 bases from J; bases unmatched to any gene: 15. The CDR3 is CASSPGPAGGGFDTQYF. As DNA, the CDR3 is TGCGCCAGCAGCCCGGGCCCAGCGGGAGGCGGCTTTGATACGCAGTATTTT.

This clonotype appeared many times. The chain couples TRBV30 to TRBJ2-5, with TRBD2 matching 11 bases. J lost 4 bases, V lost 0 bases, and 10 bases had no gene match. The CDR3 runs 17 residues. CDR1 and CDR2 (germline): GTSNPN, SVGIG (reference sequence). CDR3 amino acids: CAWSVRVAGGRGETQYF. In nucleotides, the CDR3 is TGTGCCTGGAGTGTACGAGTAGCGGGAGGGAGGGGAGAGACCCAGTACTTC.

This clonotype was observed many times. The chain recombines TRBV12-3 or TRBV12-4 with TRBJ2-1; TRBD2 is a possible D gene (5 bases). The CDR3 runs to 13 residues. Trimming cost V 5 bases and J 3 bases, with 8 bases left between them. The CDR3 bases are TGTGCCAGCAGTCCCGACTACTACAATGAGCAGTTCTTC. This sequence encodes CASSPDYYNEQFF.

The table lists this clonotype with many counts. The V and J genes are TRBV20-1 and TRBJ2-3, with 10 bases lining up with TRBD2. V gave up 3 bases and J gave up 1 base; unmatched junction bases: 13. The CDR3 is 18 residues long. Germline V gene lookup returns CDR1 DFQATT and CDR2 SNEGSKA (reference sequence). CDR3 sequence: CSASWGASGSGGTDTQYF. The CDR3 coding sequence is TGCAGTGCTAGCTGGGGGGCTAGCGGGAGTGGAGGCACAGATACGCAGTATTTT.

This clonotype was counted ten times or more. The chain recombines TRBV11-2 with TRBJ1-1, with D perhaps matching TRBD1 (6 bases). The V gene's germline CDR1 is SGHAT and CDR2 FQNNGV. The CDR3 contains 14 residues. V was pared by 2 bases and J by 5 bases, with 12 bases between. CDR3 residues: CASSLIKGTTEAFF. The CDR3 DNA follows: TGTGCCAGCAGCTTAATCAAGGGGACAACTGAAGCTTTCTTT.

The V call is TRBV6-2 or TRBV6-3, the J call TRBJ2-7; 10 nucleotides line up with TRBD1. Germline lookup yields CDR1 MNHEY and CDR2 SVGEGT. J gave up 5 bases and V 5 bases, and 9 bases lay outside the gene matches. CDR3 size: 15 residues. Here the CDR3 reads CASSRNRDRGHEQYF. For the CDR3, the DNA is TGTGCCAGCAGTCGGAACCGGGACAGGGGCCACGAGCAGTACTTC.

This clonotype was observed many times. This chain connects TRBV28 to TRBJ2-2; TRBD2 matches 7 bases. Trimming took 8 bases from V and 3 from J; bases not matched to a gene: 9. This CDR3 is 15 amino acids long. The germline gives CDR1 MDHEN, CDR2 SYDVKM. The CDR3: CASQTGTKHTGELFF. DNA for the CDR3: TGTGCCAGCCAGACCGGGACTAAACACACCGGGGAGCTGTTTTTT.

This clonotype has at least ten counts. The gene calls are TRBV4-2 and TRBJ1-2; no firm D call. This CDR3 comprises 17 residues. Germline-derived CDR1 and CDR2 are LGHNA and YNFKEQ. V lost 0 bases to trimming and J lost 0 bases, with 14 bases between them. CDR3 coding DNA: TGTGCCAGCAGCCAAGATATGTATACCACTCCTAACTATGGCTACACCTTC. This gives the protein CASSQDMYTTPNYGYTF.

This clonotype was detected only once. It may be a read error: a sequence one base away is much more abundant. This chain uses TRBV7-9 with TRBJ2-7, with a weak D call TRBD1 (6 bases). The V gene's germline CDR1 is SEHNR and CDR2 FQNEAQ (reference sequence). CDR3 length: 15 amino acids. DNA for the CDR3: TGTGTCAGCAGCTCTATTCGAAGGGGGAATGACGAGCAGTACTTC. Protein: CVSSSIRRGNDEQYF. Complete variable domain (other parts from reference TRBV7-9 and TRBJ2-7): DTGVSQNPRHKITKRGQNVTFRCDPISEHNRLYWYRQTLGQGPEFLTYFQNEAQLEKSRLLSDRFSAERPKGSFSTLEIQRTEQGDSAMYLCVSSSIRRGNDEQYFGPGTRLTVT.

This clonotype was seen at least ten times. The chain has TRBV5-1 and TRBJ2-7, with D uncertain. In germline, CDR1 is SGHRS, CDR2 YFSETQ. The ends were cut back, 2 bases at V and 2 bases at J, with 14 bases in the middle. The CDR3 totals 15 residues. This chain's CDR3 is CASSFRSGRTYEQYF. The DNA of the CDR3 is TGCGCCAGCAGCTTTAGGTCAGGCCGGACCTACGAGCAGTACTTC.

This clonotype has a count of ten or more. The rearrangement uses TRBV5-5 and TRBJ1-1; the D gene is possibly TRBD1 (5 bases). From germline, CDR1 is SGHKS and CDR2 YYEKEE (reference sequence). There are 14 residues in the CDR3. V was trimmed by 6 bases and J by 1 base, leaving 13 bases between them. In nucleotides, the CDR3 is TGTGCCAGCAACCTAGGGGCTCAGAACACTGAAGCTTTCTTT. This translates into CASNLGAQNTEAFF.

This clonotype was seen repeatedly, ten times or more. The CDR3 protein is CSADPPTLTGYQETQYF. DNA for the CDR3: TGCAGCGCCGACCCCCCGACTTTGACAGGGTACCAAGAGACCCAGTACTTC. This chain links TRBV29-1 with TRBJ2-5; 7 nucleotides agree with TRBD1. Germline CDR1 and CDR2: SQVTM and ANQGSEA. There are 17 residues in the CDR3. Trimming at V came to 7 bases and at J to 0 bases, leaving 17 bases not matched to a gene.

This clonotype was seen at least ten times. The chain has TRBV3-1 and TRBJ2-2, with no clear D. The germline V gene encodes CDR1 LGHDT and CDR2 YNNKEL (reference sequence). V was pared by 1 base and J by 7 bases, with 4 bases between. CDR3 size: 12 residues. The CDR3 bases are TGTGCCAGCAGCCAAGTCGGCGGGGAGCTGTTTTTT. This sequence encodes CASSQVGGELFF.